Below, one T cell receptor beta chain is given with its context. The record originates from a study of blood T cell repertoires in COVID-19. At the level of the study: In each case, the material was cDNA or gDNA derived from T cells, B-cell-depleted T cells, or PBMCs.

Sequencing was performed with immunoSEQ multiplex PCR; in TCRdb, only in-frame clones are kept and a portion is missing. The data contain around 55,000 clones, approximately 82% of them singletons. The material sequenced was peripheral blood. This TCR was sampled from a human donor in a cohort sampled during active or convalescent COVID-19.

CDR3 in DNA: TGTGCCAGCAGCTTAGCGGGGGGAACGCAGTATTTT. The encoded protein is CASSLAGGTQYF. This chain uses TRBV11-2 with TRBJ2-3; the match to TRBD2 covers 7 bases. The CDR3 extends over 12 amino acids. CDR1 SGHAT and CDR2 FQNNGV come from the germline V gene. V lost 1 base and J lost 9; bases outside the gene matches: 1.